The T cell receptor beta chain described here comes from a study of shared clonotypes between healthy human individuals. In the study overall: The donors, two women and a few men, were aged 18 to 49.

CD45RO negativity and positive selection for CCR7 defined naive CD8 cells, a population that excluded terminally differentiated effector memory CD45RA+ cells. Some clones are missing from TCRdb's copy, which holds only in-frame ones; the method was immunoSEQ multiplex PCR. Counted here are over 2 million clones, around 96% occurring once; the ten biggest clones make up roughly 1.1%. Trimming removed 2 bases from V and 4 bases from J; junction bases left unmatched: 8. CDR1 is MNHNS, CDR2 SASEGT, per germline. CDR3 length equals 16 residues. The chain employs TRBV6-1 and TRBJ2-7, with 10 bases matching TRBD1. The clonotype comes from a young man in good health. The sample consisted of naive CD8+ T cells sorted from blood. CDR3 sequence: CASSEIETGGGYEQYF. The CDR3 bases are TGTGCCAGCAGTGAAATAGAGACAGGGGGCGGGTACGAGCAGTACTTC.